This T cell receptor beta chain was recorded in a study of read filtering for tumor transcriptome and immune sequencing. On the study more broadly: DNase treatment preceded whole-transcriptome library preparation.

Findings and limits, study-wide: Without single-read clonotypes, shared clonotype proportions correlated more between IR-seq and RNA-seq.

Trimming removed 3 bases from V and 5 bases from J; junction bases left unmatched: 8. The germline CDR1 and CDR2 sequences are LGHNA and YNFKEQ. CDR3 length: 15 amino acids. From 300 to 450 ng of RNA, a library with molecular barcoded alpha/delta and beta/gamma adaptors was made. TCRdb re-called the reads through MiXCR, storing one row per CDR3 protein. This table has 75,000 to 95,000 distinct CDR3 sequences, about 22% appearing once. This clonotype showed up many times. Its antigen is not identified. The sequence came from a donor at least 40 years old with multiple myeloma. The V call is TRBV4-2, the J call TRBJ1-1, with 8 bases matching TRBD1. The specimen sequenced was a population of CD138-negative cells sorted from bone marrow. CDR3 sequence: CASSQTGARGTEAFF. In nucleotides, the CDR3 is TGTGCCAGCAGCCAGACAGGGGCCCGGGGAACTGAAGCTTTCTTT.